This TCR beta chain comes out of a study of T cells in Graves' hyperthyroidism and ophthalmopathy. Study-level results: The majority of expanded thyroid clonotypes above 0.001 also appeared in blood.

Amplified TCR beta CDR3 regions came from RNA transcripts. HTBI primers drove first-round RT-PCR of the TCR CDR3. MiXCR, applied by TCRdb to the multiplex PCR reads, yields one record per CDR3 protein. The sample contains under 300,000 distinct CDR3 sequences, 12% to 15% of which appear only once. The study enrolled patients aged 18 to 65 with newly diagnosed hyperthyroidism of under 2 months' duration. The V and J ends lost 2 bases and 5 bases, in that order; junction bases with no gene match: 9. The length of the CDR3 is 15 residues. The germline CDR1 and CDR2 sequences are DFQATT and SNEGSKA (reference sequence). This clonotype was recorded many times. Its cognate antigen is unknown.

The chain employs TRBV20-1 and TRBJ2-7; 10 bases line up with TRBD2. This sequence was found in a woman in her 50s with Graves' hyperthyroidism that later progressed to Graves' ophthalmopathy. Sequenced material: blood. DNA of the CDR3: TGCAGTGCTAGACCATTACTAGCGGGAAGGGACGAGCAGTACTTC. As protein: CSARPLLAGRDEQYF.